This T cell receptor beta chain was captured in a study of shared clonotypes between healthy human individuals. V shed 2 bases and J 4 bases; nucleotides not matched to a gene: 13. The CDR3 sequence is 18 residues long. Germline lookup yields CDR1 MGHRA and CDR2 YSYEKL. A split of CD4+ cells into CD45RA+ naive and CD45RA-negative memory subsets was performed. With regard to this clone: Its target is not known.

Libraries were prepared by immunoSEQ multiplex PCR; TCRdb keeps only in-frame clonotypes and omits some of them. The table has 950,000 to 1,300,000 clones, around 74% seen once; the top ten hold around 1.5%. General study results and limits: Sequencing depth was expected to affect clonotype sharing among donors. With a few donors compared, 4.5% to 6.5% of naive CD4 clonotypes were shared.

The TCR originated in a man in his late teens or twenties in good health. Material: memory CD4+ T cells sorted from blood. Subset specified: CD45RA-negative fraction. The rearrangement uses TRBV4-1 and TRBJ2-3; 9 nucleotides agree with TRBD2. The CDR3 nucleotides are TGCGCCAGCAGCCAAAAGACGAATGGCGGCGGGAGGGCAGATACGCAGTATTTT. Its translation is CASSQKTNGGGRADTQYF.